The 24 T cell receptor beta chains presented below share a single source sample, sequenced in a study of T cell changes during pregnancy in multiple sclerosis. The data were produced by immunoSEQ multiplex PCR, yet TCRdb's version contains in-frame clones alone and is incomplete. The sample holds about 86,000 clones, approximately 90% seen once. The specimen was peripheral blood, collected in the first trimester of pregnancy. These receptors originate from a female donor in good health, enrolled as a control in a pregnancy study.

The genes are TRBV4-1 and TRBJ1-4, with 10 bases identical to TRBD1. The junction had 3 bases not matched to a gene; V was cut back by 0 bases and J by 8 bases. The CDR3 is 15 amino acids. Germline assignment: CDR1 MGHRA and CDR2 YSYEKL. The CDR3 DNA sequence: TGCGCCAGCAGCCAAGAGGACAGGGGGGCGGAAAAACTGTTTTTT. It specifies CASSQEDRGAEKLFF.

This chain uses TRBV7-6 with TRBJ1-2; TRBD1 matches 9 bases. The CDR3 runs 18 residues. Trimming removed 4 bases from V and 4 bases from J; junction bases left unmatched: 16. From germline, CDR1 is SGHVS and CDR2 FNYEAQ. The CDR3 region has the DNA TGTGCCAGCAGCTCTACCCCCATGCCACAGGGGGCTGGCTATGGCTACACCTTC. Translated, it gives CASSSTPMPQGAGYGYTF.

The chain carries TRBV7-8 and TRBJ1-5, with TRBD1 matching over 7 bases. The germline V gene has CDR1 SGHVS and CDR2 FQNEAQ. The CDR3 totals 18 residues. V gave up 5 bases and J gave up 5 bases; unmatched junction bases: 18. Written as DNA, the CDR3 is TGTGCCAGCAGCGAGGGGACAGCCCCCGTCTCTTGGGATCAGCCCCAGCATTTT. Its protein product is CASSEGTAPVSWDQPQHF.

This rearrangement joins TRBV7-2 to TRBJ1-5, with D possibly being TRBD1 (5 bases). The V gene's germline CDR1 is SGHTA and CDR2 FQGNSA. The CDR3 runs 14 residues. V shed 6 bases and J shed 5 bases, with 14 bases lying between them. This chain's CDR3 is CASRFMGGDQPQHF. The CDR3 nucleotides are TGTGCCAGCAGATTCATGGGGGGAGATCAGCCCCAGCATTTT.

The rearrangement joins TRBV27 to TRBJ1-5; tentative D call: TRBD1 (5 bases). V lost 3 bases and J lost 6, with 12 bases in between. This CDR3 spans 14 amino acids. The germline V gene has CDR1 MNHEY and CDR2 SMNVEV (reference sequence). CDR3 nucleotide sequence: TGTGCCAGCAGTTTTAGGCAGGGAGGTCAGCCCCAGCATTTT. Its translation: CASSFRQGGQPQHF.

This sequence joins TRBV18 and TRBJ1-5; no firm D call. V gave up 2 bases and J gave up 6 bases, with 11 bases separating them. This CDR3 spans 14 amino acids. Germline V lookup: CDR1 KGHSH, CDR2 LQKENI. The chain's CDR3 is CASSPAVAGQPQHF. The DNA for the CDR3 is TGTGCCAGCTCACCAGCGGTAGCGGGTCAGCCCCAGCATTTT.

V usage is TRBV7-3 and J usage is TRBJ1-1; D possibly corresponds to TRBD1 (5 bases). Trimming left V 8 bases short and J 4 bases short, with 14 bases between. CDR1 SGHTA and CDR2 FQGTGA come from the germline V gene. The CDR3 consists of 13 residues. The CDR3 coding sequence is TGTGCCAGCTCGCGGGGGGATCCCACTGAAGCTTTCTTT. It codes for CASSRGDPTEAFF.

This clone has just a few counts. The rearrangement links TRBV27 to TRBJ1-2, with TRBD1 identical over 12 bases. Germline CDR1 MNHEY, CDR2 SMNVEV (reference sequence). J was trimmed by 4 bases and V by 5 bases; bases with no gene match: 5. There are 15 residues in the CDR3. Here the CDR3 DNA reads TGTGCCAGCAGTCCGGGACAGGGGGCTTCCTATGGCTACACCTTC. Amino acid sequence: CASSPGQGASYGYTF.

The V and J genes are TRBV30 and TRBJ1-5; a possible D gene is TRBD1 (5 bases). Germline V gives CDR1 GTSNPN, CDR2 SVGIG (reference sequence). The CDR3 totals 13 residues. The V end lost 1 base, the J end lost 7 bases, and 11 bases lay between the germline ends. Written as DNA, the CDR3 is TGTGCCTGGAGTGAGGCCGCAGGGCAGCCCCAGCATTTT. As protein: CAWSEAAGQPQHF.

The chain has TRBV4-3 and TRBJ1-2, with 7 positions matching TRBD1. The CDR3 consists of 17 residues. The trim removed 4 bases at V and 1 base at J, leaving 12 bases unmatched. Looked up from germline, CDR1 is LGHNA and CDR2 is YSLEER. The CDR3 DNA follows: TGCGCCAGCAGCCCTCGTGGAGGGGGCACATTTAACTATGGCTACACCTTC. Its translation: CASSPRGGGTFNYGYTF.

This clone was recorded once. This chain joins TRBV3-2 and TRBJ2-7; the table's TRBD2 call for D was not verified on the DNA. TRBV3-2 is a listed pseudogene. The CDR3 totals 9 residues. CDR3 in DNA: TGTGCCACCCACTGCGAGCAGTACTTC. It is translated as CATHCEQYF.

The chain employs TRBV7-3 and TRBJ2-1, with 14 nucleotides matching TRBD2. CDR3 size: 15 residues. Germline V lookup: CDR1 SGHTA, CDR2 FQGTGA. The V gene end was trimmed by 5 bases and the J gene end by 9 bases; junction bases not matched to a gene: 6. CDR3 protein: CASSLTSGGAIEQFF. CDR3 nucleotides: TGTGCCAGCAGCCTGACTAGCGGGGGGGCCATTGAGCAGTTCTTC.

In this sample, this clone turned up once. The chain employs TRBV27 and TRBJ2-7; 9 nucleotides align to TRBD1. The ends lost 6 bases at V and 4 bases at J; junction bases unmatched: 13. CDR3 length equals 16 residues. In germline, CDR1 is MNHEY, CDR2 SMNVEV (reference sequence). The chain's CDR3 is CASRSALGQGTYEQYF. DNA for the CDR3: TGTGCCAGCAGATCAGCCCTGGGACAGGGTACGTACGAGCAGTACTTC.

The chain links TRBV7-9 to TRBJ2-5; possible D gene TRBD1, 5 bases. Deletions cut 2 bases from V and 1 base from J, with 11 bases between. Per germline, CDR1 SEHNR and CDR2 FQNEAQ (reference sequence). CDR3 size: 15 residues. CDR3 coding DNA: TGTGCCAGCAGCTTAATGGGGCAGGTCCAAGAGACCCAGTACTTC. This gives the protein CASSLMGQVQETQYF. Filled out from reference TRBV7-9 and TRBJ2-5, the complete variable domain reads DTGVSQNPRHKITKRGQNVTFRCDPISEHNRLYWYRQTLGQGPEFLTYFQNEAQLEKSRLLSDRFSAERPKGSFSTLEIQRTEQGDSAMYLCASSLMGQVQETQYFGPGTRLLVL.

The gene calls are TRBV7-2 and TRBJ1-2; D possibly corresponds to TRBD1 (5 bases). The ends were cut back, 5 bases at V and 8 bases at J, with 18 bases in the middle. CDR1 SGHTA and CDR2 FQGNSA come from the germline V gene. The CDR3 runs to 14 residues. CDR3 nucleotides: TGTGCCAGCAGCCCAGGGACTCTCCCGCCGGGCTACACCTTC. Its protein product is CASSPGTLPPGYTF.

CDR3 DNA sequence: TGTGCCACCAGCAGAGATGGGAGCGTCTCCTACGAGCAGTACTTC. It codes for CATSRDGSVSYEQYF. The rearrangement uses TRBV15 and TRBJ2-7, with D maybe TRBD2 (5 bases). The V end lost 0 bases, the J end lost 0 bases, and 9 bases lay between the germline ends. CDR1 and CDR2 from the germline V gene are LNHNV and YYDKDF (reference sequence). This CDR3 is built from 15 residues.

For the CDR3, the DNA is TGTGCCAGCAGACGGAGAGGCACTAACTATGGCTACACCTTC. Protein: CASRRRGTNYGYTF. This sequence joins TRBV5-6 and TRBJ1-2, with no clear D. This CDR3 contains 14 residues. V was shortened by 5 bases and J by 0 bases, with 11 bases between the two germline ends. The germline gives CDR1 SGHDT, CDR2 YYEEEE.

This clone appeared once. The rearrangement uses TRBV29-1 and TRBJ2-2, with 9 positions matching TRBD1. The CDR3 totals 13 residues. V was clipped by 7 bases and J by 1 base; unmatched bases: 1. Germline-derived CDR1 and CDR2 are SQVTM and ANQGSEA. The CDR3 DNA reads as TGCAGCGCGGACAGGGGGAACACCGGGGAGCTGTTTTTT. Translating it yields CSADRGNTGELFF.

This CDR3 is CASSLGLYSYEQYF. CDR3 bases: TGTGCCAGCAGCTTAGGACTGTACTCCTACGAGCAGTACTTC. V usage is TRBV11-2 and J usage is TRBJ2-7; D unresolved. The V and J ends lost 1 base and 0 bases respectively, with 7 bases between them. Germline-derived CDR1 and CDR2 are SGHAT and FQNNGV. This CDR3 has 14 residues.

This chain uses TRBV10-3 with TRBJ2-3; 8 nucleotides agree with TRBD2. Looked up from germline, CDR1 is ENHRY and CDR2 is SYGVKD. Losses at the gene ends were 8 bases for V and 1 base for J; bases not matched to a gene: 2. The CDR3 is 13 residues long. The CDR3 spells CAIGLAGTDTQYF. As DNA, the CDR3 is TGTGCCATCGGACTAGCCGGCACAGATACGCAGTATTTT.

This sequence joins TRBV28 and TRBJ1-5; D perhaps matches TRBD1 (5 bases). V lost 8 bases to trimming and J lost 1 base, with 15 bases between them. In germline, CDR1 is MDHEN, CDR2 SYDVKM. The CDR3 loop spans 15 amino acids. CDR3 in amino acids: CASRGGTLSNQPQHF. As DNA, the CDR3 is TGTGCCAGCCGTGGGGGGACCTTAAGCAATCAGCCCCAGCATTTT. Full variable domain (rest looked up from reference TRBV28 and TRBJ1-5): DVKVTQSSRYLVKRTGEKVFLECVQDMDHENMFWYRQDPGLGLRLIYFSYDVKMKEKGDIPEGYSVSREKKERFSLILESASTNQTSMYLCASRGGTLSNQPQHFGDGTRLSIL.

This clone came up a few times. This sequence joins TRBV19 and TRBJ1-5, with D hard to call. The ends were cut back, 3 bases at V and 7 bases at J, with 10 bases in the middle. There are 13 residues in the CDR3. Per the germline V gene, CDR1 is LNHDA and CDR2 is SQIVND (reference sequence). As DNA, the CDR3 is TGTGCCAGTAGTATGAAAGAGGAGCAGCCCCAGCATTTT. Translation: CASSMKEEQPQHF.

The chain carries TRBV7-9 and TRBJ2-7; D is possibly TRBD1 (6 bases). V lost 2 bases and J lost 4, with 15 bases in between. The CDR3 has 15 residues. CDR1 and CDR2 from the germline V gene are SEHNR and FQNEAQ (reference sequence). For the CDR3, the DNA is TGTGCCAGCAGCTTACAGGGGTTGACGGGATACGAGCAGTACTTC. Protein product: CASSLQGLTGYEQYF.

This clone has only one observation. V usage is TRBV28 and J usage is TRBJ2-7; 10 positions agree with TRBD2. The CDR3 spans 16 residues. Germline assignment: CDR1 MDHEN and CDR2 SYDVKM. Germline trimming cut 9 bases from V and 4 bases from J; bases unmatched to any gene: 15. The CDR3 here is CASKRGGLNYIYEQYF. In DNA, the CDR3 is TGTGCCAGTAAGCGGGGGGGCCTAAATTACATATACGAGCAGTACTTC. Full variable domain (rest looked up from reference TRBV28 and TRBJ2-7): DVKVTQSSRYLVKRTGEKVFLECVQDMDHENMFWYRQDPGLGLRLIYFSYDVKMKEKGDIPEGYSVSREKKERFSLILESASTNQTSMYLCASKRGGLNYIYEQYFGPGTRLTVT.